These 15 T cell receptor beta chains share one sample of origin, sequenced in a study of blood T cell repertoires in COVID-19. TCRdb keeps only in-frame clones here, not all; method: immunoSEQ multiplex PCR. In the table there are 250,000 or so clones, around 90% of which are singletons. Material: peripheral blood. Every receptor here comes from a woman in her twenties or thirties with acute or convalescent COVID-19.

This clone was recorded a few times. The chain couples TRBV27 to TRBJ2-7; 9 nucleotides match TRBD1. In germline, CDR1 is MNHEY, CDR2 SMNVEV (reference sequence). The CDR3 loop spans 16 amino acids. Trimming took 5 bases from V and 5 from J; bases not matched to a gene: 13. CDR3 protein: CASSNPSGTGKNEQYF. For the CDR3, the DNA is TGTGCCAGCAGTAATCCCTCCGGGACAGGGAAGAACGAGCAGTACTTC.

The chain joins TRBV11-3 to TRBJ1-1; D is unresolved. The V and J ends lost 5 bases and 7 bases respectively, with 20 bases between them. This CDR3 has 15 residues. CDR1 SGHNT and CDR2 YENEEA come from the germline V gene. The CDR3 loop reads CASSPNTRGLNEAFF. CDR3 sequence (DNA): TGTGCCAGCAGCCCCAACACGCGGGGTCTTAATGAAGCTTTCTTT.

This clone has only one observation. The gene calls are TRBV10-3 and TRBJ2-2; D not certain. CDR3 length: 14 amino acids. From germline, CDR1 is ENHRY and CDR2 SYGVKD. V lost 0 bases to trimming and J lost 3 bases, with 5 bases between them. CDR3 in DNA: TGTGCCATCAGTGAGTCTATTTACACCGGGGAGCTGTTTTTT. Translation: CAISESIYTGELFF.

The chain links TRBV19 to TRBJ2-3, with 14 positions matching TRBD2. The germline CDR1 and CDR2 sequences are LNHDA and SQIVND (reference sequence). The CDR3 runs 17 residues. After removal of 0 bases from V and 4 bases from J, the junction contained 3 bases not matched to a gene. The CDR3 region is CASSIDRGLAGADTQYF. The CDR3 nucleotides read TGTGCCAGTAGTATAGATCGGGGACTAGCGGGAGCAGATACGCAGTATTTT.

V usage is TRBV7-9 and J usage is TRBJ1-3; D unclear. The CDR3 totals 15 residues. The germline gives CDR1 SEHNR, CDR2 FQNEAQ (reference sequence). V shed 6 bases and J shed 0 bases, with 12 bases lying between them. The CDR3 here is CASSSSRNSGNTIYF. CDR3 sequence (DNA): TGTGCCAGCAGTTCCTCCCGTAACTCTGGAAACACCATATATTTT. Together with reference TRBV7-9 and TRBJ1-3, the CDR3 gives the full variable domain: DTGVSQNPRHKITKRGQNVTFRCDPISEHNRLYWYRQTLGQGPEFLTYFQNEAQLEKSRLLSDRFSAERPKGSFSTLEIQRTEQGDSAMYLCASSSSRNSGNTIYFGEGSWLTVV.

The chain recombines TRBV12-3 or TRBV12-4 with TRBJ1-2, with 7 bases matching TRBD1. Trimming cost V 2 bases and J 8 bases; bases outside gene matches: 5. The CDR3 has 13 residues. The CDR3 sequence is CASSLRGRRGYTF. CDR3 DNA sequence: TGTGCCAGCAGTTTAAGGGGGCGGCGGGGCTACACCTTC.

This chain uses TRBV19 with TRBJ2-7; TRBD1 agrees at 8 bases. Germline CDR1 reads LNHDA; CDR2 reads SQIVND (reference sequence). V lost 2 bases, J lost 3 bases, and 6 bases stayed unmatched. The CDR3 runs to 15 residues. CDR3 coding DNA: TGTGCCAGTAGTATAATGGGGACAGGAGTCTACGAGCAGTACTTC. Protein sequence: CASSIMGTGVYEQYF.

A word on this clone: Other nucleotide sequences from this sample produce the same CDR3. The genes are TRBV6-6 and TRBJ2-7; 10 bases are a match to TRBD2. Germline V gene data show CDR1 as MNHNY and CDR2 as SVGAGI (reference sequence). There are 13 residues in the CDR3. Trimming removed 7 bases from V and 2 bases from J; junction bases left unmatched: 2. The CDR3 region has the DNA TGTGCCAGCAACCTAGCGGGAGCCTACGAGCAGTACTTC. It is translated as CASNLAGAYEQYF.

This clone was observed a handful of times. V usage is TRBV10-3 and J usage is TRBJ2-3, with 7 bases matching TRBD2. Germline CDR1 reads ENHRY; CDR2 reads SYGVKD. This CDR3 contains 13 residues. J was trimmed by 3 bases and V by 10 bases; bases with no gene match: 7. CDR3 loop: CATRPGRTDTQYF. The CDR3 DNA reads TGTGCCACCCGCCCCGGGAGGACAGATACGCAGTATTTT.

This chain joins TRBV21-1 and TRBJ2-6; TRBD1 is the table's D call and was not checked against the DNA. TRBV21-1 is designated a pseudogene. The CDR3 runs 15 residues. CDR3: CASSPQGPGANVLTF. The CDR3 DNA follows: TGTGCCAGCAGCCCTCAGGGCCCCGGGGCCAACGTCCTGACTTTC.

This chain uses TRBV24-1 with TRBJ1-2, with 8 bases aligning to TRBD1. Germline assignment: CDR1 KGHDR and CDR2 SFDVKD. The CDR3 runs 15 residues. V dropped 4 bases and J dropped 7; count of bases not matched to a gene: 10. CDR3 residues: CATSDPGQEVGGYTF. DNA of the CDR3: TGTGCCACCAGTGACCCGGGACAGGAAGTAGGTGGCTACACCTTC.

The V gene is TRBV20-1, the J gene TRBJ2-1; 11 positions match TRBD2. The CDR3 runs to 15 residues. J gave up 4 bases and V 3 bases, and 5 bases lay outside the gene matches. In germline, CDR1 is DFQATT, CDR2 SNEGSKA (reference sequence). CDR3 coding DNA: TGCAGTGCTAGTCCGGGACTAGCGGTGTACAATGAGCAGTTCTTC. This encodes CSASPGLAVYNEQFF.

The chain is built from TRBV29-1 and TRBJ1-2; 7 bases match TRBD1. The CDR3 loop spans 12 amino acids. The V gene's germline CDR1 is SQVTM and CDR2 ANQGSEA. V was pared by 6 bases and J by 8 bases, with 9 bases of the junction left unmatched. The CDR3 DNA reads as TGCAGCGTATTACAGGGGCCTCGGGGCTACACCTTC. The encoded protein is CSVLQGPRGYTF.

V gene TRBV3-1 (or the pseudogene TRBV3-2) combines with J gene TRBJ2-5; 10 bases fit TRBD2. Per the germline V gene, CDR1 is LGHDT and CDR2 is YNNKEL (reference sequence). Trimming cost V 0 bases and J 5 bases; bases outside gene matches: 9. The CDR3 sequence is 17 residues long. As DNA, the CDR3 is TGTGCCAGCAGCCAAGATCGTATGGCTAGCGGGAGCGAGACCCAGTACTTC. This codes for CASSQDRMASGSETQYF.

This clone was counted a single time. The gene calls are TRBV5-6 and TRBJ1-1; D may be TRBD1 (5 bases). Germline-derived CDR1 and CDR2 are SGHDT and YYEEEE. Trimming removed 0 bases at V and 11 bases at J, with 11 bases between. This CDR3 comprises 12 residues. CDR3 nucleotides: TGTGCCAGCAGCTTGGTGGGGCGCCAGGCTTTCTTT. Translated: CASSLVGRQAFF.